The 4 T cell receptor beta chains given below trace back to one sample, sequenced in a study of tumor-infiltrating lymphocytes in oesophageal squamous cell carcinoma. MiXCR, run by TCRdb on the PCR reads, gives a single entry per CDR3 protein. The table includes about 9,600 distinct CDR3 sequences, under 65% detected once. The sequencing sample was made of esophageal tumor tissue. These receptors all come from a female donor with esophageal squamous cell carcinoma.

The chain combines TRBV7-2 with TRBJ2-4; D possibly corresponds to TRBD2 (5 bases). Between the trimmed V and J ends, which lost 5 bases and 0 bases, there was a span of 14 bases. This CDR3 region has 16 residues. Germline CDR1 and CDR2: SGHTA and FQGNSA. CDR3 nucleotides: TGTGCCAGCAGCAAAGACGGGATACTAGCCAAAAACATTCAGTACTTC. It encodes CASSKDGILAKNIQYF.

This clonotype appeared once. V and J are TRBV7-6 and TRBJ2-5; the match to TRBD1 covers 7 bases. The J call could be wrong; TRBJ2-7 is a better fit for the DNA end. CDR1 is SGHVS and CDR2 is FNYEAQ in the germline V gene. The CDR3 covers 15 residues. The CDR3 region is CASSQTGDQLREQYF. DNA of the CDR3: TGTGCCAGCAGCCAAACAGGGGACCAGCTACGCGAGCAGTACTTC.

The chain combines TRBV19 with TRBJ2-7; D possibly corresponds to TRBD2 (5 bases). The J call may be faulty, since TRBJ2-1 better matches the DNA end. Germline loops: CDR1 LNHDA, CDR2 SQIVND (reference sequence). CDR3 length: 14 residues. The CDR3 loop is CASSITGVDGEQFF. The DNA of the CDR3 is TGTGCCAGTAGTATCACCGGGGTAGACGGTGAGCAGTTCTTC.

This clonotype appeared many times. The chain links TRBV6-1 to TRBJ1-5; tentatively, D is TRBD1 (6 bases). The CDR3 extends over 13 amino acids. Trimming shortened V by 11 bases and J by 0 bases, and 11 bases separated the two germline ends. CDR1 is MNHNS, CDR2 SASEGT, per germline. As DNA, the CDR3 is TGTGCCGGACGACAGGATAGCAATCAGCCCCAGCATTTT. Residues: CAGRQDSNQPQHF.